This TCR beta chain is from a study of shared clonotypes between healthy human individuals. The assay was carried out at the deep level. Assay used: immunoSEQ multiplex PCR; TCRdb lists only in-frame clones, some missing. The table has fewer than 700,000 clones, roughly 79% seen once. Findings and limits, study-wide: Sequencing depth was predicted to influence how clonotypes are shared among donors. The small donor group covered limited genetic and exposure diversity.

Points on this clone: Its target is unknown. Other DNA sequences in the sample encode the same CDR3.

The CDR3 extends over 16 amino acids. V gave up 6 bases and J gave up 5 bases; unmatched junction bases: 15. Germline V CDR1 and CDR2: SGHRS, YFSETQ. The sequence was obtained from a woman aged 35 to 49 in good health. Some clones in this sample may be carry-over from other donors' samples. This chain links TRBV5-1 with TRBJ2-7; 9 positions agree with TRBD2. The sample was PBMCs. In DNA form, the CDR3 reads TGCGCCAGCAAAACTTATAGCGGGCGGGGGGGCGACGAGCAGTACTTC. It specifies CASKTYSGRGGDEQYF.